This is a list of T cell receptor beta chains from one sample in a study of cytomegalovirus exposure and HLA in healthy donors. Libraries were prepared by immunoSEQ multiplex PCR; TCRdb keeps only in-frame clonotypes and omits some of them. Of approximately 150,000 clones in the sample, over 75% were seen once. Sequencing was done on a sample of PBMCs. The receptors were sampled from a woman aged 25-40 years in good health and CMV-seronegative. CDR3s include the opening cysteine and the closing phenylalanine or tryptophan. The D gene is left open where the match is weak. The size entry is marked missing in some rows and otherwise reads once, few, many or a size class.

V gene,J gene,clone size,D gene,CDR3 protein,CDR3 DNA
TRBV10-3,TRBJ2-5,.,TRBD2,CAISELASGSGETQYF,TGTGCCATCAGTGAGTTGGCTAGCGGGAGCGGAGAGACCCAGTACTTC
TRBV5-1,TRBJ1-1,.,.,CASSSTTVQNTEAFF,TGCGCCAGCAGCTCAACGACAGTACAGAACACTGAAGCTTTCTTT
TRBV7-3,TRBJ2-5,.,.,CASSPTELQETQYF,TGTGCCAGCAGCCCCACAGAGCTCCAAGAGACCCAGTACTTC
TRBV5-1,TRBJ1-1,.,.,CASSFTITKNTEAFF,TGCGCCAGCAGCTTCACGATAACAAAGAACACTGAAGCTTTCTTT
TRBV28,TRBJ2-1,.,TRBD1,CASSPPVFRQGRREQFF,TGTGCCAGCAGTCCTCCAGTTTTCAGACAGGGAAGGCGAGAGCAGTTCTTC
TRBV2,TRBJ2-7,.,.,CASSDQGQSYEQYF,TGTGCCAGCAGTGACCAAGGACAGTCCTACGAGCAGTACTTC
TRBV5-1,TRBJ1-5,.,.,CASSLGAANSNQPQHF,TGCGCCAGCAGCTTGGGGGCAGCTAATAGCAATCAGCCCCAGCATTTT
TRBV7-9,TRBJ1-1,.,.,CASSGGAVTEAFF,TGTGCCAGCAGCGGAGGGGCCGTCACTGAAGCTTTCTTT
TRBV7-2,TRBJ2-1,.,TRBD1,CASSPRTGVVNEQFF,TGTGCCAGCAGCCCACGGACAGGGGTGGTGAATGAGCAGTTCTTC
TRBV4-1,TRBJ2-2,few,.,CASSLGGGGYLAGELFF,TGCGCCAGCAGCCTCGGAGGGGGCGGGTATTTGGCCGGGGAGCTGTTTTTT
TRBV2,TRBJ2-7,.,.,CASSGARELNEQYF,TGTGCCAGCAGTGGAGCAAGGGAGCTTAACGAGCAGTACTTC
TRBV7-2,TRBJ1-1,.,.,CASSLFRQTNTEAFF,TGTGCCAGCAGCTTATTCCGACAGACAAACACTGAAGCTTTCTTT
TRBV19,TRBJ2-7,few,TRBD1,CATSLRDRVYEQYF,TGTGCCACTTCCCTAAGGGACAGGGTCTACGAGCAGTACTTC
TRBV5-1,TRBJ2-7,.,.,CASSNGTTSSYEQYF,TGCGCCAGCAGTAACGGGACAACAAGCTCCTACGAGCAGTACTTC
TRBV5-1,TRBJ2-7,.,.,CASSLASLHEQYF,TGCGCCAGCAGCTTGGCGTCACTCCACGAGCAGTACTTC
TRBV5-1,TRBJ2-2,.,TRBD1,CASSLGRTGAGELFF,TGCGCCAGCAGCTTGGGGAGGACAGGGGCCGGGGAGCTGTTTTTT
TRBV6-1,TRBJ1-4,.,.,CASSPQGHEKLFF,TGTGCCAGCAGTCCTCAGGGGCACGAAAAACTGTTTTTT
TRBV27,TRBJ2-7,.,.,CASSWQNDYEQYF,TGTGCCAGCAGTTGGCAGAACGACTACGAGCAGTACTTC
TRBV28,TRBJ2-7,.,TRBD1,CASSSPGTGALYEQYF,TGTGCCAGCAGTTCCCCCGGGACAGGTGCTCTATACGAGCAGTACTTC
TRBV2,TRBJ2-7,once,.,CASHRAAYEQYF,TGTGCCAGCCACAGGGCCGCCTACGAGCAGTACTTC
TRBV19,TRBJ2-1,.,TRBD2,CASSIDLASGGYNEQFF,TGTGCCAGTAGTATAGATCTAGCTAGCGGGGGATACAATGAGCAGTTCTTC
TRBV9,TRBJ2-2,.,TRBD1,CASSVDTGTGKSGELFF,TGTGCCAGCAGCGTAGATACCGGGACAGGGAAAAGCGGGGAGCTGTTTTTT
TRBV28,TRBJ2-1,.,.,CASKAPEPFENEQFF,TGTGCCAGCAAAGCACCCGAGCCCTTTGAAAATGAGCAGTTCTTC
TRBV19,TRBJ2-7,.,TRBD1,CASSLGTGIYEQYF,TGTGCCAGTAGTCTTGGGACAGGGATTTACGAGCAGTACTTC
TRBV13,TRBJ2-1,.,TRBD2,CASSLGLAGGNNEQFF,TGTGCCAGCAGCTTAGGGCTAGCGGGGGGTAACAATGAGCAGTTCTTC
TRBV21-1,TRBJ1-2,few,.,CASSPQKGQVFRGYGYTF,TGTGCCAGCAGCCCTCAAAAGGGACAAGTTTTCCGGGGCTATGGCTACACCTTC
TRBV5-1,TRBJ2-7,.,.,CASSLEGYEQYF,TGCGCCAGCAGCTTGGAGGGGTACGAGCAGTACTTC
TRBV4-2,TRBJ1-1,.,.,CASSQDLIATEAFF,TGTGCCAGCAGCCAAGATCTAATTGCCACTGAAGCTTTCTTT
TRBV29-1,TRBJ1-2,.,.,CSVEESGACSYTF,TGCAGCGTTGAAGAGAGCGGGGCCTGCAGCTACACCTTC
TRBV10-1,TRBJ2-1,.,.,CASSELYRVLAFF,TGCGCCAGCAGTGAGTTGTATCGGGTATTGGCGTTCTTC
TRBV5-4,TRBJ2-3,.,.,CASSPSGYTDTQYF,TGTGCCAGCAGCCCGAGCGGGTACACAGATACGCAGTATTTT
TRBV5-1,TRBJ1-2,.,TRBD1,CASRTPQTGGETNYGYTF,TGCGCCAGCAGAACACCCCAAACAGGGGGGGAAACTAACTATGGCTACACCTTC
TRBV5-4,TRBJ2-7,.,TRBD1,CASSGDRGGSSYEQYF,TGTGCCAGCAGCGGGGACAGGGGCGGCAGCTCCTACGAGCAGTACTTC
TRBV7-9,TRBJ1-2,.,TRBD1,CASSINRGQSNYGYTF,TGTGCCAGCAGCATCAACAGGGGCCAGTCCAACTATGGCTACACCTTC
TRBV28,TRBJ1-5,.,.,CASSHLGRHGGPQHF,TGTGCCAGCAGCCACCTAGGACGGCACGGGGGGCCCCAGCATTTT
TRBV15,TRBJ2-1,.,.,CATMVSGYNEQFF,TGTGCCACCATGGTTAGCGGTTACAATGAGCAGTTCTTC
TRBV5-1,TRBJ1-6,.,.,CASSLQGSSNSPLHF,TGCGCCAGCAGCTTGCAGGGATCGAGTAATTCACCCCTCCACTTT
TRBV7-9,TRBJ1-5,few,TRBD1,CSSSLDRVPNQPQHF,TGTTCCAGCAGCTTAGACAGGGTTCCCAATCAGCCCCAGCATTTT
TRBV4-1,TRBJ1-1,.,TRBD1,CASSEHGQGNTEAFF,TGCGCCAGCAGCGAGCACGGACAGGGGAACACTGAAGCTTTCTTT
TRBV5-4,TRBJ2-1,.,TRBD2,CASSRRLAGAGNEQFF,TGTGCCAGCAGCCGGAGACTAGCGGGGGCGGGTAATGAGCAGTTCTTC
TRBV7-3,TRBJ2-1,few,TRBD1,CASSLNGDRVNEQFF,TGTGCCAGCAGCTTAAATGGGGACAGAGTTAATGAGCAGTTCTTC
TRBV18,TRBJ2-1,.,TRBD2,CASSQFGGDYNEQFF,TGTGCCAGCTCACAGTTCGGGGGGGATTACAATGAGCAGTTCTTC
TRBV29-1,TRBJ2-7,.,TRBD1,CSVGTGGGEQYF,TGCAGCGTTGGGACAGGGGGTGGCGAGCAGTACTTC
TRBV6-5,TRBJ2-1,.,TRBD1,CASSYSFQGENNEQFF,TGTGCCAGCAGTTACTCGTTCCAGGGGGAAAACAATGAGCAGTTCTTC
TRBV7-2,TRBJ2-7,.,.,CASSLGGPPNEQYF,TGTGCCAGCAGCTTAGGAGGCCCACCCAACGAGCAGTACTTC
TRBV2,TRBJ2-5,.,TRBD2,CASTDAGGPQETQYF,TGTGCCAGCACAGATGCGGGAGGACCACAAGAGACCCAGTACTTC
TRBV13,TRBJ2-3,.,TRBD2,CASSLEAGGITDTQYF,TGTGCCAGCAGCTTAGAGGCGGGGGGGATCACAGATACGCAGTATTTT
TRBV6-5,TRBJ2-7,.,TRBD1,CASSLYRGTYEQYF,TGTGCCAGCAGCCTATACAGGGGGACCTACGAGCAGTACTTC
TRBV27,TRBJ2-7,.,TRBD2,CASSLGTTYEQYF,TGTGCCAGCAGTTTAGGGACTACCTACGAGCAGTACTTC
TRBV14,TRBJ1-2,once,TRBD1,CASSSRTGFRYYGYTF,TGTGCCAGCAGCTCGCGGACAGGGTTTCGTTACTATGGCTACACCTTC
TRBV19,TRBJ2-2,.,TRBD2,CASSISPSGRTGELFF,TGTGCCAGTAGTATTAGTCCTAGCGGGAGAACCGGGGAGCTGTTTTTT
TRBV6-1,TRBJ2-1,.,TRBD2,CASSEKSGGANEQFF,TGTGCCAGCAGTGAAAAGAGCGGGGGGGCCAATGAGCAGTTCTTC
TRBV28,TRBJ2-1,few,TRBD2,CASSLGGVEFF,TGTGCCAGCAGTTTAGGGGGGGTTGAGTTCTTC
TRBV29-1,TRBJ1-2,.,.,CSVEAGGSGYPF,TGCAGCGTTGAAGCGGGGGGCTCGGGCTACCCCTTC
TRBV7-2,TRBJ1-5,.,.,CASSFPPGPQHF,TGTGCCAGCAGCTTTCCCCCCGGGCCCCAGCATTTT
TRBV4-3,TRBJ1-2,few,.,CASSQVPRGYGYTF,TGCGCCAGCAGCCAAGTACCGAGAGGCTATGGCTACACCTTC
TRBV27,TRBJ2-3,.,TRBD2,CASSLRAGLAGTDTQYF,TGTGCCAGCAGTTTACGAGCAGGGCTAGCGGGCACAGATACGCAGTATTTT